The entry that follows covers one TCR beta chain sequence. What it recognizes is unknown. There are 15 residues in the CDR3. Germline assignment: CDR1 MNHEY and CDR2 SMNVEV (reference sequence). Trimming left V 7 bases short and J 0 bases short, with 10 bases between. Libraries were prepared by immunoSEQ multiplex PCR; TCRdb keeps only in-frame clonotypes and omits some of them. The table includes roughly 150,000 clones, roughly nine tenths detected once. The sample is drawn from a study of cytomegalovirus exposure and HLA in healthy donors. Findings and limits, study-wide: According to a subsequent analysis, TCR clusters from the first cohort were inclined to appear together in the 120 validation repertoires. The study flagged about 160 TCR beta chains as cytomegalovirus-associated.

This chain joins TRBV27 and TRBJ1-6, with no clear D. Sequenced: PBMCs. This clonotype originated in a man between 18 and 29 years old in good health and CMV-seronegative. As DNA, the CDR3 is TGTGCCAGCACACTAGGACGCTCCTATAATTCACCCCTCCACTTT. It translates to CASTLGRSYNSPLHF.